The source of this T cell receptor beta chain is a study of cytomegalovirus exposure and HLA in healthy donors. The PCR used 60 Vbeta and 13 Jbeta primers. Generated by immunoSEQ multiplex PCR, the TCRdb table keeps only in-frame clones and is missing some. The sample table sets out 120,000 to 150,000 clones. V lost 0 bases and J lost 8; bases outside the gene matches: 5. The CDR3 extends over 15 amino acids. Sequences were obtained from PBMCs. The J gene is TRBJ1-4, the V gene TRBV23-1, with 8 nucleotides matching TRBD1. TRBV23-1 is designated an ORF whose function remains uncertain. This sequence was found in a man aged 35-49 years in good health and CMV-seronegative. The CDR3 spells CASSQSRNRGEKLFF. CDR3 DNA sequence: TGCGCCAGCAGTCAATCCAGGAACAGGGGGGAAAAACTGTTTTTT.